This T cell receptor beta chain was documented in a study of T cells in Graves' hyperthyroidism and ophthalmopathy (dated by TCRdb to between 2017 and 2020). Turning to the overall study: Peripheral blood samples were taken at the time of initial diagnosis, prior to any treatment. To identify TCR V-J signatures that set the groups apart, the researchers used a discovery cohort of 100 patients, made up of 40 to 45 with Graves' ophthalmopathy and some 58 with stable Graves' hyperthyroidism. Prospective prediction of ophthalmopathy was tested in an independent validation cohort consisting of under 20 hyperthyroidism patients and around 16 patients who later progressed to ophthalmopathy. The approximately 98 discovery patients were randomly divided into training and test sets at a 7:3 ratio. The study also compared thyroid tissue and blood T-cell repertoires from more than five Graves' hyperthyroidism patients. After sampling, hyperthyroidism patients received methimazole starting at 30 mg daily, and ophthalmopathy patients received high-dose intravenous methylprednisolone. TCR Vbeta CDR3 sequencing of some 140 peripheral blood samples (43 ophthalmopathy, 75 to 85 hyperthyroidism and roughly 17 progressor patients) is reported in the paper.

Amplification of TCR beta CDR3 regions was carried out from RNA transcripts. The TCR CDR3 was subjected to a first round of RT-PCR using the HTBI primer set and the Qiagen OneStep RT-PCR kit. Libraries were constructed in a second round of multiplex PCR, after which size selection and purification were performed. Libraries were sequenced paired-end with 100 bp reads on an Illumina HiSeq2000. Per the authors' processing: Raw data were processed with SOAPnuke, discarding reads with adapters, uncalled bases, mean Phred below 15, or no exact constant-primer or identifier match. COPE v1.2.5 was used to merge the high-quality paired reads, and each unique nucleotide sequence was defined as a clonotype. MiTCR v1.1 was used to align clonotypes to the IMGT TRBV, TRBD and TRBJ reference segments. The analysis was restricted to V-J combinations with a frequency above 0.0001, which together covered 99.2% of the repertoires. A TCS score was defined as the ratio between F50 (clonal expansion) and ExV (chaos), using BLOSUM62-based TCRdist between CDR3 peptides within each V-J. Welch's t-statistics and random forest reduced roughly 500 V-J features to 13, which were used in a naive Bayes classifier (R e1071). Clones were called with MiXCR by TCRdb after fastp trimmed the public reads at Q25, and only in-frame beta chains were retained. Rows merge per CDR3 protein into single entries with the most common DNA and genes. TCRdb, not the original authors, processed these V and J calls. The sample has 300,000 to 400,000 distinct CDR3 sequences on record, approximately 17% of them singletons. The top ten constitute 35% to 50% of the sample.

In the ophthalmopathy patients, disease was moderately to severely active, with a Clinical Activity Score of 3 or more, a NOSPECS grade of 4 or more, and a duration of less than 3 months. Patients with uncontrolled infections, other autoimmune diseases, pregnancy or lactation were excluded. Diagnoses were established on the basis of clinical symptoms, serum thyroxine and TRAb, thyroid ultrasound, and orbital computed tomography. Ficoll-Paque density gradient centrifugation was used to isolate PBMCs from around 10 ml of fresh peripheral blood. Trizol reagent was used to extract total RNA, and RNA quality was then checked on an Agilent 2100 Bioanalyzer. This clonotype was picked up many times. No cognate antigen has been identified for it. Per-base qualities were not stored, and no clone one base away is much larger. V and J are truncated by 0 bases and 4 bases respectively, leaving an intervening sequence of 9 bases. CDR1 and CDR2 were assigned from the germline V gene as SNHLY and FYNNEI. The CDR3 covers 14 residues, taking in both the cysteine and the phenylalanine. The CDR3 DNA has 42 bases and is translated from base 1.

Broad study findings and their caveats: A 13 V-J signature model separated ophthalmopathy from stable hyperthyroidism, with 87.88% sensitivity and about 81% specificity in cross-validation and 80%/75% in testing. Sample size was not statistically predetermined, and blinding of investigators to group allocation was not performed. Blood samples also contained most of the expanded thyroid clonotypes (frequency above 0.001), which suggests that blood repertoires may reflect thyroid immune responses. In validation, progression to ophthalmopathy was predicted by the model with roughly 71% sensitivity and approximately 78% specificity, a median of roughly 6 months before onset.

Sequencing input: blood. This TCR was recovered from a man between 18 and 29 years old with Graves' ophthalmopathy. In this chain, TRBV2 is recombined with TRBJ2-5; too little of a D gene remains to name it. The DNA sequence is given as TGTGCCAGCAGTGAAGCGAGCGTAGTAGAGACCCAGTACTTC. This gives the protein CASSEASVVETQYF.